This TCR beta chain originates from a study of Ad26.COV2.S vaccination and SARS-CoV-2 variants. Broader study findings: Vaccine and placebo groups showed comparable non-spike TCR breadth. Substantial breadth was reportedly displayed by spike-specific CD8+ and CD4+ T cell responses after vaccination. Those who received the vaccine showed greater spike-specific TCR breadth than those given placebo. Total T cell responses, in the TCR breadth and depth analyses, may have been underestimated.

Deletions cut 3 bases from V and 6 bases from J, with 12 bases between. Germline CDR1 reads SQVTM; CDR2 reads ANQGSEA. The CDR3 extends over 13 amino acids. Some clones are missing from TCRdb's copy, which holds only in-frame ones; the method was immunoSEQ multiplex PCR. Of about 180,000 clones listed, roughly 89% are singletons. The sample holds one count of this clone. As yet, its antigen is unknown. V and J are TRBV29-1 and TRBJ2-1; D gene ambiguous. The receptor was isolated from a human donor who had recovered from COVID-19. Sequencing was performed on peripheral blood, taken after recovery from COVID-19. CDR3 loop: CSVEQYRFNEQFF. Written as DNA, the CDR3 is TGCAGCGTTGAGCAGTATCGCTTCAATGAGCAGTTCTTC.